This entry concerns a single T cell receptor (beta chain). The repertoire was sequenced with immunoSEQ multiplex PCR; TCRdb's copy has only in-frame clones and lacks some. The data show tens of thousands of clones, roughly four fifths seen once. These data belong to a study of blood T cell repertoires in COVID-19. V was trimmed by 6 bases and J by 8 bases, leaving 19 bases between them. Per germline, CDR1 MNHEY and CDR2 SVGAGI. The CDR3 is 14 residues long. The chain uses TRBV6-5 and TRBJ1-2, with unresolved D. The source of this sequence is a woman aged 80 or older with acute or convalescent COVID-19. The specimen was peripheral blood. The CDR3 sequence: CASRSLQKTGGYTF. In DNA form, the CDR3 reads TGTGCCAGCAGATCCCTCCAGAAAACGGGGGGCTACACCTTC.